Below, 14 T cell receptor beta chains from the same sample are listed, as sequenced in a study of technical replicates of blood from a handful of donors. Data came from immunoSEQ multiplex PCR; TCRdb stores just in-frame clones and leaves some out. This sample yields some 87,000 clones, of which roughly 97% are seen a single time; 0.18% belongs to the top ten. Sequencing was carried out using T cells isolated from PBMCs. Receptor source: a human donor in good health.

The rearrangement uses TRBV5-6 and TRBJ2-7; D possibly corresponds to TRBD2 (7 bases). V gave up 0 bases and J gave up 1 base, with 20 bases separating them. This CDR3 is built from 18 residues. Germline V gene lookup returns CDR1 SGHDT and CDR2 YYEEEE. In nucleotides, the CDR3 is TGTGCCAGCAGCTTGGCCTTGCCAGGGGAGGGAAGGTCCTACGAGCAGTACTTC. Its protein is CASSLALPGEGRSYEQYF.

The chain carries TRBV6-1 and TRBJ2-7; 11 bases agree with TRBD2. The V gene end was trimmed by 2 bases and the J gene end by 3 bases; junction bases not matched to a gene: 6. CDR1 is MNHNS, CDR2 SASEGT, per germline. CDR3 size: 16 residues. The CDR3 DNA follows: TGTGCCAGCAGTGAATCGACTAGCGGGGCCCACTACGAGCAGTACTTC. It translates to CASSESTSGAHYEQYF.

The chain carries TRBV4-1 and TRBJ2-3, with 10 bases aligning to TRBD2. This CDR3 spans 17 amino acids. V lost 2 bases to trimming and J lost 2 bases; unmatched junction nucleotides: 7. Germline CDR1 and CDR2: MGHRA and YSYEKL. CDR3 protein: CASSQLLAGSDTDTQYF. CDR3 nucleotides: TGCGCCAGCAGCCAACTACTAGCGGGATCGGACACAGATACGCAGTATTTT.

Here the CDR3 reads CASSLARGTYEQYF. As DNA, the CDR3 is TGCGCCAGCAGCTTGGCCCGCGGGACCTACGAGCAGTACTTC. The chain combines TRBV5-1 with TRBJ2-7; the D gene is possibly TRBD2 (6 bases). Germline CDR1 SGHRS, CDR2 YFSETQ. The CDR3 totals 14 residues. The V end lost 0 bases, the J end lost 2 bases, and 9 bases lay between the germline ends.

The table lists this clone with a few counts. This sequence joins TRBV9 and TRBJ2-3; 12 bases match TRBD2. The germline gives CDR1 SGDLS, CDR2 YYNGEE. This CDR3 is built from 16 residues. The ends lost 4 bases at V and 3 bases at J; junction bases unmatched: 6. CDR3 in amino acids: CASSPRTSGVTDTQYF. The CDR3 region has the DNA TGTGCCAGCAGCCCCCGGACTAGCGGGGTAACAGATACGCAGTATTTT.

The CDR3 DNA sequence: TGTGCCAGCTCCTCCCTCTATGGCTACACCTTC. Residues: CASSSLYGYTF. This chain joins TRBV18 and TRBJ1-2; D is unclear. The germline V gene has CDR1 KGHSH and CDR2 LQKENI. V lost 6 bases, J lost 4 bases, and 6 bases lay in between. The CDR3 is 11 amino acids. Looking up the rest from reference TRBV18 and TRBJ1-2 gives the full variable domain: NAGVMQNPRHLVRRRGQEARLRCSPMKGHSHVYWYRQLPEEGLKFMVYLQKENIIDESGMPKERFSAEFPKEGPSILRIQQVVRGDSAAYFCASSSLYGYTFGSGTRLTVV.

The V gene is TRBV11-2, the J gene TRBJ1-1, with TRBD1 identical over 8 bases. J gave up 4 bases and V 1 base, and 8 bases lay outside the gene matches. Germline lookup yields CDR1 SGHAT and CDR2 FQNNGV. This CDR3 region has 16 residues. In nucleotides, the CDR3 is TGTGCCAGCAGCTTAGTCAGAACAGGGGGTGGCACTGAAGCTTTCTTT. Its translation is CASSLVRTGGGTEAFF.

The V gene is TRBV15, the J gene TRBJ1-5, with D possibly TRBD1 on 6 matching bases. The CDR3 is 13 residues long. V shed 5 bases and J shed 3 bases, with 8 bases lying between them. Germline CDR1 is LNHNV and CDR2 is YYDKDF (reference sequence). The CDR3 coding sequence is TGTGCCACCAGCGACAGGTTCAATCAGCCCCAGCATTTT. Its protein product is CATSDRFNQPQHF.

The CDR3 DNA follows: TGTGCCAGCAGCTTGGTAGACGGGACCTACGAGCAGTACTTC. The encoded protein is CASSLVDGTYEQYF. The chain carries TRBV5-5 and TRBJ2-7; TRBD2 is a possible D gene (5 bases). CDR3 size: 14 residues. V was trimmed by 0 bases and J by 2 bases, leaving 9 bases between them. Germline CDR1 is SGHKS and CDR2 is YYEKEE (reference sequence).

V is TRBV19 and J is TRBJ2-2; D perhaps matches TRBD1 (6 bases). Trimming left V 6 bases short and J 1 base short, with 9 bases between. CDR1 is LNHDA and CDR2 is SQIVND in the germline V gene (reference sequence). This CDR3 spans 14 amino acids. The CDR3 loop is CASRWGQNTGELFF. CDR3 in DNA: TGTGCCAGTAGATGGGGACAGAACACCGGGGAGCTGTTTTTT.

The V and J genes are TRBV5-6 and TRBJ1-6; D not certain. From germline, CDR1 is SGHDT and CDR2 YYEEEE. Trimming left V 2 bases short and J 9 bases short, with 6 bases between. This CDR3 is 12 amino acids long. Written as DNA, the CDR3 is TGTGCCAGCAGCTTAACAACTTCACCCCTCCACTTT. This translates into CASSLTTSPLHF.

For the CDR3, the DNA is TGTGCCAGCAGCTTTACCGGGAGCGGGAACATTCAGTACTTC. Translating it yields CASSFTGSGNIQYF. This chain connects TRBV5-6 to TRBJ2-4; D might be TRBD2 (6 bases). Germline lookup yields CDR1 SGHDT and CDR2 YYEEEE. Deletions cut 2 bases from V and 7 bases from J, with 13 bases between. The CDR3 has 14 residues.

The CDR3 is CASKRQGYGYTF. CDR3 nucleotide sequence: TGTGCCAGCAAAAGACAGGGTTATGGCTACACCTTC. V and J are TRBV6-1 and TRBJ1-2, with 7 nucleotides matching TRBD1. There are 12 residues in the CDR3. V gave up 7 bases and J gave up 5 bases; unmatched junction bases: 4. Germline loops: CDR1 MNHNS, CDR2 SASEGT.

This rearrangement joins TRBV5-1 to TRBJ2-7, with D possibly being TRBD2 (6 bases). Germline V gene sequence: CDR1 SGHRS, CDR2 YFSETQ. Trimming removed 1 base from V and 5 bases from J, with 13 bases in between. This CDR3 contains 14 residues. In DNA form, the CDR3 reads TGCGCCAGCAGCTTGTCCCCGGGACTGAACGAGCAGTACTTC. Its translation: CASSLSPGLNEQYF.